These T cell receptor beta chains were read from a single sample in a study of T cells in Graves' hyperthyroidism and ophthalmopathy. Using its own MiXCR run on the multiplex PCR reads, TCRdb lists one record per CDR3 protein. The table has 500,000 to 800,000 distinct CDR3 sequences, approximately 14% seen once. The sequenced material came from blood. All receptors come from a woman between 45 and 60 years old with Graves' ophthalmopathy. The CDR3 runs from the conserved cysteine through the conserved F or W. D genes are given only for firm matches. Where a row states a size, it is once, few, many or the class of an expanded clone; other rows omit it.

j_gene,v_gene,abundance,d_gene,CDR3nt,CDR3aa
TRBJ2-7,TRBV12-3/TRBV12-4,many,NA,TGTGCCAGCAGTTTTGGGGTCTCCTACGAGCAGTACTTC,CASSFGVSYEQYF
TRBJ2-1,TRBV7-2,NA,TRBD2,TGTGCCAGCACCCGGATTGCGACTAGCGGCAATACGGGTGAGCAGTTCTTC,CASTRIATSGNTGEQFF
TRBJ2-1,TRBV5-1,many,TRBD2,TGCGCCAGCAGCTTGGCCTGGCGGGAGGGCCTGGATGAGCAGTTCTTC,CASSLAWREGLDEQFF
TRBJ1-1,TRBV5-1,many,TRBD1,TGCGCCAGCAGCCACTCAGGGGGCGCGACTGAAGCTTTCTTT,CASSHSGGATEAFF
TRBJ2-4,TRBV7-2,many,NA,TGTGCCAGTAGTAGCGTATCTCGGCCCTTAGCCAAAAACATTCAGTACTTC,CASSSVSRPLAKNIQYF
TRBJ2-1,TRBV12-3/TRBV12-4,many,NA,TGTGCCAGCAGTCCCGTCCGGGACTTTTACAATGAGCAGTTCTTC,CASSPVRDFYNEQFF
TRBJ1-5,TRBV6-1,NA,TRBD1,TGTGCCAGCAGTGAAAGGGGACAGAGCAATCAGCCCCAGCATTTT,CASSERGQSNQPQHF
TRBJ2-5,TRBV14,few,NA,TGTGCCAGCAGCCAACAATTGAGGGAGACCCAGTACTTC,CASSQQLRETQYF
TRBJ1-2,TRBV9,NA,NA,TGTGCCAGCAGCCCAACGACCATTTCCTATGGCTACACCTTC,CASSPTTISYGYTF
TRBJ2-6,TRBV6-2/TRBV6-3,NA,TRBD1,TGTGCCAGCAGTCGTCGGACAGGTATCTCTGGGACCAACGTCCTGACTTTC,CASSRRTGISGTNVLTF
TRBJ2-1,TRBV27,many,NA,TGTGCCAGCAGAAGTCCCTCGGGGGTGGGCTCCTACAATGAGCAGTTCTTC,CASRSPSGVGSYNEQFF
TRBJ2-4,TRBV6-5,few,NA,TGTGCCAGCAGTTTCTCCTCGGGGAACAAAAACATTCAGTACTTC,CASSFSSGNKNIQYF
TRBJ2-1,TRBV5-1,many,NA,TGCGCCAGCAGCTTCGGGACCACCGCCGGGGACAATGAGCAGTTCTTC,CASSFGTTAGDNEQFF
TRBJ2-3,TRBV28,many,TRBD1,TGTGCCAGCAGGCGGCCGACAGGGCAAAGGGATACGCAGTATTTT,CASRRPTGQRDTQYF
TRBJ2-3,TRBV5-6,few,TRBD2,TGTGCCAGCAGCTTGGGAGCGGGAGTAGATACGCAGTATTTT,CASSLGAGVDTQYF
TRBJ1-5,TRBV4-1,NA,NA,TGCGCCAGCAGCCAAAAGAGCAATCAGCCCCAGCATTTT,CASSQKSNQPQHF
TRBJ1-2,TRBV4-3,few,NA,TGCGCCAGCAGCCAAGACAGGAATCAGGACTATGGCTACACCTTC,CASSQDRNQDYGYTF
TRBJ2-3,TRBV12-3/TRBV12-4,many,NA,TGTGCCAGCAGTTTCCAGTTCACCCCCACAGATACGCAGTATTTT,CASSFQFTPTDTQYF
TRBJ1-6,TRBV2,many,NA,TGTGCCAGCACCGGATCCAACTCCTATAATTCACCCCTCCACTTT,CASTGSNSYNSPLHF
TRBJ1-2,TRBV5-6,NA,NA,TGTGCCAGCAGCTTGGGGAGGGCCGTGAACTATGGCTACACCTTC,CASSLGRAVNYGYTF
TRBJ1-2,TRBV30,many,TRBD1,TGTGCCTGGAGGGACAGGGGCTACTATGGCTACACCTTC,CAWRDRGYYGYTF
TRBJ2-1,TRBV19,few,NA,TGTGCCAGTAGTAGAATGGTAGCGCCGGCGAGTGAGCACAATGAGCAGTTCTTC,CASSRMVAPASEHNEQFF
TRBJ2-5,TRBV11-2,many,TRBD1,TGTGCCAGCAGCACGGACAGGGGGCGAGAGACCCAGTACTTC,CASSTDRGRETQYF
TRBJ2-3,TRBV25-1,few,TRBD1,TGTGCCAGCAGTGAATATTCCGGGACAGGGGATACGCAGTATTTT,CASSEYSGTGDTQYF
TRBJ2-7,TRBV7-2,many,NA,TGTGCCAGCAGCTTACCTCCGCTAAACTACGAGCAGTACTTC,CASSLPPLNYEQYF
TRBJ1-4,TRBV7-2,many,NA,TGTGCCAGCAGTCGGATGACTGGTTTTACTAATGAAAAACTGTTTTTT,CASSRMTGFTNEKLFF
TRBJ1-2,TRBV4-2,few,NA,TGTGCCAGCAGCCAAGATTTCTCCTCCTATGGCTACACCTTC,CASSQDFSSYGYTF
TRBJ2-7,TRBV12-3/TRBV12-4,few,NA,TGTGCCAGCACCGACTCGGGGGCCTACGAGCAGTACTTC,CASTDSGAYEQYF
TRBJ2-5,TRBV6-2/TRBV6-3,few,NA,TGTGCCAGCGGAGTTGTTACAGTACTCCAAGAGACCCAGTACTTC,CASGVVTVLQETQYF
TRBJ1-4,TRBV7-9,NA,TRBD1,TGTGCCAGCAGGACAACTACAGGGGGCTATAATGAAAAACTGTTTTTT,CASRTTTGGYNEKLFF
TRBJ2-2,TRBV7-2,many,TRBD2,TGTGCCAGCAGCCTCGCTCCGGGACTAGCGGGAGGGCAGAGCGGGGAGCTGTTTTTT,CASSLAPGLAGGQSGELFF
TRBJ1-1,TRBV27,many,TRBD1,TGTGCCAGCAGTTTCTGGACAGGGGGCGCGAGCACTGAAGCTTTCTTT,CASSFWTGGASTEAFF
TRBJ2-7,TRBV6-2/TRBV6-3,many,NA,TGTGCCAGCAGTTCGGGACGGGCTCACTACGAGCAGTACTTC,CASSSGRAHYEQYF
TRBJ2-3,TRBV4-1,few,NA,TGCGCCAGCAGCCAAGAACAGTACGCAGATACGCAGTATTTT,CASSQEQYADTQYF
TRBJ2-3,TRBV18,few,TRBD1,TGTGCCAGCTCCCCGACAGGGTTCCCCACAGATACGCAGTATTTT,CASSPTGFPTDTQYF
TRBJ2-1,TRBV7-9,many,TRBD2,TGTGCCAGCAGCTCGCCAGCGGGAGGGCCGGGAGTTGGCAATGAGCAGTTCTTC,CASSSPAGGPGVGNEQFF
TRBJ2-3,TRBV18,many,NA,TGTGCCAGCTCACCACCCGGAGTTAGTACAGATACGCAGTATTTT,CASSPPGVSTDTQYF
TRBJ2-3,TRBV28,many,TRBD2,TGTGCCAGCAGTATCCTAGCGGGAGGCACAGATACGCAGTATTTT,CASSILAGGTDTQYF
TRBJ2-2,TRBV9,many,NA,TGTGCCAGCAGCGTAGGGGCTAGTTCCACCGGGGAGCTGTTTTTT,CASSVGASSTGELFF
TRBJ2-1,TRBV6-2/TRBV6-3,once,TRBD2,TGTGCCAGCAGCCCCGGGACTAGCGGCGGGGGGGAGCAGTTCTTC,CASSPGTSGGGEQFF
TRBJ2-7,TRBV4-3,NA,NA,TGCGCCAGCAGCCAAGATCGCGCAGGGGATTACGAGCAGTACTTC,CASSQDRAGDYEQYF